The entry that follows covers one TCR beta chain sequence. Its specificity is unknown. This entry is derived from a study of post-analysis software for immune sequencing data. Germline CDR1 reads ENHRY; CDR2 reads SYGVKD. Trimming cost V 4 bases and J 4 bases; bases outside gene matches: 4. The CDR3 has 13 residues. Study-wide results and limits: Patients had higher frequencies than controls of about five TRBV segments, including TRBV5-6, TRBV5-1 and TRBV20-1. The normalized Chao1 diversity of multiple sclerosis patients was significantly lower than that of controls.

TCR beta cDNA libraries had unique molecular identifiers. Input populations of about 1 to 11 million T cells gave rise to hundreds of thousands of cDNA molecules. TCRdb recomputed calls from the PCR reads with MiXCR, one row per CDR3 protein. The sample holds approximately 570,000 distinct CDR3 sequences; 44% are singletons and the top ten take about 1.5%. Sequenced sample: blood. The chain recombines TRBV10-3 with TRBJ2-7, with 7 positions matching TRBD2. The sequence came from a girl between 10 and 17 years old with multiple sclerosis. The CDR3 nucleotides read TGTGCCATCAGTGGGACTAGTGAGTACGAGCAGTACTTC. This codes for CAISGTSEYEQYF.